The rows below give T cell receptor beta chains drawn from one sample of a study of a mutant IDH1 vaccine in newly diagnosed glioma. These TCRs' antigens remain unknown. Clones were sequenced by immunoSEQ multiplex PCR, and TCRdb holds only the in-frame ones, with some missing. This table has about 60,000 clones, around 83% appearing once. Here the sequenced sample was PBMCs, taken from a glioma patient whose treatment included an IDH1 peptide vaccine. These receptors all stem from a woman in her fifties or sixties with glioma. Each CDR3 is given with its conserved first and last residue. Each record gives: clone size, J gene, D gene, V gene, CDR3 protein, CDR3 DNA. D genes are given only for firm matches. Clone sizes are given selectively: once, few, many, or a class where the clone is expanded.

NA | TRBJ2-3 | TRBD2 | TRBV7-3 | CASSFSGTSEDTQYF | TGTGCCAGCAGCTTCTCCGGGACTAGCGAAGATACGCAGTATTTT
NA | TRBJ2-3 | NA | TRBV25-1 | CASSESSTDTQYF | TGTGCCAGCAGTGAATCTAGCACAGATACGCAGTATTTT
NA | TRBJ1-4 | NA | TRBV5-4 | CASSLGDNKLFF | TGTGCCAGCAGCTTGGGGGACAATAAACTGTTTTTT
NA | TRBJ2-3 | TRBD2 | TRBV2 | CASREPQRGGLRDTQYF | TGTGCCAGCAGAGAACCCCAGCGGGGGGGCCTCCGAGATACGCAGTATTTT
NA | TRBJ1-1 | NA | TRBV6-5 | CASSTEGLDTEAFF | TGTGCCAGCAGTACAGAGGGTCTGGACACTGAAGCTTTCTTT
NA | TRBJ2-5 | TRBD2 | TRBV9 | CASRGLAGGQETQYF | TGTGCCAGCAGGGGACTAGCGGGGGGGCAAGAGACCCAGTACTTC
NA | TRBJ1-4 | TRBD1 | TRBV7-2 | CASSPWTGTNEKLFF | TGTGCCAGCAGCCCTTGGACAGGCACTAATGAAAAACTGTTTTTT
NA | TRBJ1-1 | TRBD1 | TRBV19 | CASSGKQGLGNTEAFF | TGTGCCAGTAGTGGCAAACAGGGGCTTGGGAACACTGAAGCTTTCTTT
NA | TRBJ2-5 | NA | TRBV2 | CASSEGRGQETQYF | TGTGCCAGCAGTGAAGGCCGGGGTCAAGAGACCCAGTACTTC
NA | TRBJ2-1 | TRBD1 | TRBV6-1 | CASRDQPGQGNEQFF | TGTGCCAGCAGGGACCAACCGGGACAGGGCAATGAGCAGTTCTTC
NA | TRBJ2-6 | NA | TRBV4-2 | CASSPLGYRGAESSGANVLTF | TGTGCCAGCAGCCCTTTAGGGTATCGGGGGGCCGAAAGCTCTGGGGCCAACGTCCTGACTTTC
NA | TRBJ1-1 | TRBD1 | TRBV10-3 | CAIRDTGGVTEAFF | TGTGCCATCAGAGATACAGGGGGGGTCACTGAAGCTTTCTTT
NA | TRBJ1-2 | NA | TRBV5-6 | CASSPEGDNYGYTF | TGTGCCAGCAGCCCAGAAGGGGATAACTATGGCTACACCTTC
once | TRBJ2-3 | TRBD2 | TRBV9 | CASSLLAGGYTDTQYF | TGTGCCAGCAGCTTATTAGCGGGGGGATACACAGATACGCAGTATTTT
NA | TRBJ2-5 | NA | TRBV7-7 | CASSLGLDRETQYF | TGTGCCAGCAGCTTAGGGCTTGACCGCGAGACCCAGTACTTC
NA | TRBJ2-2 | NA | TRBV30 | CAWIRVSPGELFF | TGTGCCTGGATAAGAGTATCTCCCGGGGAGCTGTTTTTT
NA | TRBJ1-4 | NA | TRBV23-1 | CASSPVTTNEKLFF | TGCGCCAGCAGTCCCGTCACAACTAATGAAAAACTGTTTTTT
NA | TRBJ1-1 | TRBD1 | TRBV7-8 | CASSSARGRTEAFF | TGTGCCAGCAGCTCCGCAAGGGGGCGAACTGAAGCTTTCTTT
once | TRBJ1-5 | NA | TRBV12-5 | CASGLSRQGNQPQHF | TGTGCTAGTGGTTTGTCCAGACAGGGCAATCAGCCCCAGCATTTT
NA | TRBJ2-2 | NA | TRBV5-1 | CASSTGDFTGELFF | TGCGCCAGCAGCACGGGGGACTTCACCGGGGAGCTGTTTTTT
NA | TRBJ1-5 | NA | TRBV29-1 | CSVEEGSNQPQHF | TGCAGCGTTGAAGAAGGGAGCAATCAGCCCCAGCATTTT
few | TRBJ1-2 | NA | TRBV7-9 | CASSATTNSPLGYTF | TGTGCCAGCAGCGCGACGACCAATTCCCCGCTTGGCTACACCTTC
NA | TRBJ1-6 | TRBD1 | TRBV28 | CASSLDRANSPLHF | TGTGCCAGCAGTTTGGACAGGGCCAATTCACCCCTCCACTTT
NA | TRBJ1-1 | NA | TRBV5-1 | CASSLRPGMMNTEAFF | TGCGCCAGCAGCTTGCGTCCGGGGATGATGAACACTGAAGCTTTCTTT
NA | TRBJ1-1 | NA | TRBV7-2 | CASSSRQYTEAFF | TGTGCCAGCAGCTCCCGGCAGTACACTGAAGCTTTCTTT
NA | TRBJ1-2 | NA | TRBV7-8 | CASSPHDGGSGYGYTF | TGTGCCAGCAGCCCCCACGACGGGGGCTCGGGCTATGGCTACACCTTC
NA | TRBJ1-1 | TRBD1 | TRBV7-9 | CASSDGTVWRRAFF | TGTGCCAGCAGCGATGGGACAGTCTGGAGGAGAGCTTTCTTT
NA | TRBJ2-7 | NA | TRBV27 | CASSLGLPQYF | TGTGCCAGCAGTTTAGGCCTCCCGCAGTACTTC
NA | TRBJ2-2 | TRBD2 | TRBV5-6 | CASSLGRGGTRNTGELFF | TGTGCCAGCAGCTTGGGGAGGGGAGGGACTCGAAACACCGGGGAGCTGTTTTTT
NA | TRBJ2-5 | TRBD1 | TRBV5-6 | CASSFGTVQETQYF | TGTGCCAGCAGCTTCGGGACAGTACAAGAGACCCAGTACTTC
few | TRBJ1-6 | NA | TRBV7-2 | CASSFISSPLHF | TGTGCCAGCAGCTTCATTAGTTCACCCCTCCACTTT
few | TRBJ1-2 | NA | TRBV19 | CASSIRGIDYGYTF | TGTGCCAGTAGTATACGGGGTATTGACTATGGCTACACCTTC
NA | TRBJ1-3 | NA | TRBV2 | CASRRSGNTIYF | TGTGCCAGCAGGAGGTCCGGAAACACCATATATTTT
NA | TRBJ2-7 | TRBD2 | TRBV6-6 | CASSYSPSGGLSEQYF | TGTGCCAGCAGTTACTCGCCTAGCGGGGGCCTCAGCGAGCAGTACTTC
NA | TRBJ1-6 | NA | TRBV5-8 | CASSPTHNSPLHF | TGTGCCAGCAGCCCGACACATAATTCACCCCTCCACTTT
NA | TRBJ2-7 | TRBD2 | TRBV7-2 | CASTRGSGAFSYEQYF | TGTGCCAGCACACGAGGGAGCGGGGCCTTCTCCTACGAGCAGTACTTC
NA | TRBJ2-5 | TRBD2 | TRBV28 | CASSLPSGGETQYF | TGTGCCAGCAGTTTGCCCAGCGGGGGGGAGACCCAGTACTTC
NA | TRBJ2-1 | NA | TRBV10-3 | CAISESSSPPTPFF | TGTGCCATCAGTGAGTCATCTAGCCCCCCCACCCCGTTCTTC
NA | TRBJ2-6 | NA | TRBV7-2 | CASSLGGWGPGANVLTF | TGTGCCAGCAGCTTAGGGGGGTGGGGGCCTGGGGCCAACGTCCTGACTTTC
NA | TRBJ2-7 | TRBD1 | TRBV28 | CASSLWGQGIYEQYF | TGTGCCAGCAGTTTATGGGGACAGGGGATCTACGAGCAGTACTTC
NA | TRBJ2-5 | TRBD2 | TRBV29-1 | CSVRTSSETQYF | TGCAGCGTGCGGACTAGTTCGGAGACCCAGTACTTC
NA | TRBJ2-1 | TRBD1 | TRBV4-1 | CASRSEGALGEQFF | TGCGCCAGCAGATCTGAGGGGGCCCTGGGCGAGCAGTTCTTC
NA | TRBJ2-7 | NA | TRBV27 | CASSLSWTFSYEQYF | TGTGCCAGCAGTTTATCCTGGACGTTTTCCTACGAGCAGTACTTC
NA | TRBJ2-5 | NA | TRBV30 | CAWSAAEQYF | TGTGCCTGGAGCGCGGCGGAGCAGTACTTC
NA | TRBJ1-1 | NA | TRBV9 | CASSVDRKNTEAFF | TGTGCCAGCAGCGTCGACAGAAAGAACACTGAAGCTTTCTTT
once | TRBJ1-1 | NA | TRBV6-1 | CASREGLNTEAFF | TGTGCCAGCAGGGAGGGCTTGAACACTGAAGCTTTCTTT
NA | TRBJ1-2 | TRBD1 | TRBV28 | CASSPGQGTVGYTF | TGTGCCAGCAGTCCGGGACAGGGGACGGTTGGCTACACCTTC
NA | TRBJ1-5 | NA | TRBV19 | CASSISHSNQPQHF | TGTGCCAGTAGTATCAGCCATAGCAATCAGCCCCAGCATTTT
NA | TRBJ2-3 | NA | TRBV10-2 | CASSEGRKDTQYF | TGCGCCAGCAGTGAGGGCAGAAAAGATACGCAGTATTTT
few | TRBJ1-6 | NA | TRBV4-1 | CASSQDFPQSPLHF | TGCGCCAGCAGCCAAGATTTTCCCCAATCACCCCTCCACTTT